This T cell receptor beta chain was found in a study of blood T cell repertoires in COVID-19. Overall study context: The analysed material was cDNA or gDNA that came from T cells, B-cell-depleted T cells, or PBMCs.

Original processing notes: Amplified reference gene primers provided the basis for estimating nucleated cell counts. Sequencing was performed with immunoSEQ multiplex PCR; in TCRdb, only in-frame clones are kept and a portion is missing. V and J calls and clone size are those listed in that table; D and trimming were worked out from the DNA. The sample has around 63,000 clones, around three quarters seen once; the top ten hold more than 30%. Trimming took off 7 bases at V and 0 bases at J, with 13 bases between the two ends. From germline, CDR1 is LNHDA and CDR2 SQIVND (reference sequence). The CDR3 is 15 residues long. This clone has only a few counts.

The specimen was peripheral blood. The chain employs TRBV19 and TRBJ1-3; possible D gene TRBD1, 5 bases. This TCR was sampled from a human donor in a cohort sampled during active COVID-19. The CDR3 spells CASTRGADSGNTIYF. The CDR3 coding sequence is TGTGCCAGTACGCGCGGGGCCGACTCTGGAAACACCATATATTTT.